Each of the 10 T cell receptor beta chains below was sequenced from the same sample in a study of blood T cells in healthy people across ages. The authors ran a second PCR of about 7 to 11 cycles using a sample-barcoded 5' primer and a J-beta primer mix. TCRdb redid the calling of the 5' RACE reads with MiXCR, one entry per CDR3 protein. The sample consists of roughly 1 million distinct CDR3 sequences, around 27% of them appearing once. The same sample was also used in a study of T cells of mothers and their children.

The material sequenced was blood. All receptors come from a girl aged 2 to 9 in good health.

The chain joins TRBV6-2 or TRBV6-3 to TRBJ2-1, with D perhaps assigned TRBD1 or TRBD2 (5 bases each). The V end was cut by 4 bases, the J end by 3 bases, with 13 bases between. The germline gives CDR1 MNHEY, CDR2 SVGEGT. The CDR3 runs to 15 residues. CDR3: CASSFPPGLYNEQFF. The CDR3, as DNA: TGTGCCAGCAGTTTCCCCCCGGGGCTCTACAATGAGCAGTTCTTC.

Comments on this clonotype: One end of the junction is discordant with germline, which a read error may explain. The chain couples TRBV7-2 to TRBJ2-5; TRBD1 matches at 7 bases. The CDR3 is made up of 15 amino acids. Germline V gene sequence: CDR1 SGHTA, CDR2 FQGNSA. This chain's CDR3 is CASGLDRVTLGTQYF. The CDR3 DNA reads TGTGCCAGCGGCTTAGACAGGGTTACTCTTGGGACCCAGTACTTC.

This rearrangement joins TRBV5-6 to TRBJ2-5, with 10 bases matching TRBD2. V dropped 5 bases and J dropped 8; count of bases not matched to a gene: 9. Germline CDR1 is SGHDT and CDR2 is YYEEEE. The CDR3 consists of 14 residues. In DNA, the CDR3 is TGTGCCAGCAGGGAGCGGGGGGGCCAAACCACCCAGTACTTC. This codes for CASRERGGQTTQYF.

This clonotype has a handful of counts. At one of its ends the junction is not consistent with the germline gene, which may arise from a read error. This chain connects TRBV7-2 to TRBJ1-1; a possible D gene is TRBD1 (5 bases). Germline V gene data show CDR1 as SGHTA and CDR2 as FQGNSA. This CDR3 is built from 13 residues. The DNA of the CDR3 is TGTGCCAGCAGCCCCGAAGGAGGGGCTGAAGCTTCCTTT. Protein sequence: CASSPEGGAEASF.

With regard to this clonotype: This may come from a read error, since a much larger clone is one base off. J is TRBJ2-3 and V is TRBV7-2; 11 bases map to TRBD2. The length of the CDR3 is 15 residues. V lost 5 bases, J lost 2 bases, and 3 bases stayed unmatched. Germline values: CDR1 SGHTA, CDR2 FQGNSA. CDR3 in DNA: TGTGCCAGCAGCGTACTAGCGGGAGACACAGATACGCAGTATTTT. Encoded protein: CASSVLAGDTDTQYF.

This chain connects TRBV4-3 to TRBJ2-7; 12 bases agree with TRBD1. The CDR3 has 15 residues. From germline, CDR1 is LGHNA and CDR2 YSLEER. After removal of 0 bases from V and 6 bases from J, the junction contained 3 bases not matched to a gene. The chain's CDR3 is CASSQDRDRGLEQYF. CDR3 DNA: TGCGCCAGCAGCCAAGACCGGGACAGGGGGCTCGAGCAGTACTTC.

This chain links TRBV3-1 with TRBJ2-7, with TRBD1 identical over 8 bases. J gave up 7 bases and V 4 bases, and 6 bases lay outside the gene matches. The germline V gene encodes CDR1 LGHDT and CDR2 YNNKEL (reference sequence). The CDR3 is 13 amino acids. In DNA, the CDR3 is TGTGCCAGCAGCCGATACAGGGGGAGTGAGCAGTACTTC. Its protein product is CASSRYRGSEQYF.

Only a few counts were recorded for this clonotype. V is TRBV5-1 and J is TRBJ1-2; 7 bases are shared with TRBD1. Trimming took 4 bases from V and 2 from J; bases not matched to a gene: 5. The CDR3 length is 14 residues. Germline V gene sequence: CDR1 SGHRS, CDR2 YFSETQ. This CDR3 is CASSATTGNYGYTF. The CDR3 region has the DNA TGCGCCAGCAGCGCCACGACAGGGAACTATGGCTACACCTTC.

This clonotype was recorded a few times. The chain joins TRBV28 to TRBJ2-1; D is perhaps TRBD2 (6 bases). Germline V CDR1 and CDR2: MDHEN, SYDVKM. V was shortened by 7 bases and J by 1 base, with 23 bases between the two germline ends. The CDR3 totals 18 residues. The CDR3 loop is CASKGFGGGSYSYNEQFF. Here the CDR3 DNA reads TGTGCCAGCAAGGGGTTTGGAGGAGGGTCCTATTCCTACAATGAGCAGTTCTTC. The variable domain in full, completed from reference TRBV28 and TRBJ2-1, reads DVKVTQSSRYLVKRTGEKVFLECVQDMDHENMFWYRQDPGLGLRLIYFSYDVKMKEKGDIPEGYSVSREKKERFSLILESASTNQTSMYLCASKGFGGGSYSYNEQFFGPGTRLTVL.

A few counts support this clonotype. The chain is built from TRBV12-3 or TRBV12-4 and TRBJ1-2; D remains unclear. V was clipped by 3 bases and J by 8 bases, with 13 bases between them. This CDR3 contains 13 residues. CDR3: CASSFTGVSGYTF. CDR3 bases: TGTGCCAGCAGTTTCACCGGGGTGTCCGGCTACACCTTC.